The subject of this entry is one T cell receptor beta chain. What it binds is unknown. The sample's treatment: oral pan-JAK inhibitor, 5-10 mg twice daily. Sorted populations comprised CD4+ and CD8+ T cells obtained from PBMCs. The sample comes from a study of CD8+ T cells in alopecia areata. Looking at the study overall: Treatment comprised oral tofacitinib, 5 to 10 mg twice daily, in treated patients. Study results and limitations: During tofacitinib treatment, many expanded lesional clones remained in scalp and blood. Especially in alopecia totalis/universalis, lesional scalp showed greater clonality than normal scalp did.

Germline V gene sequence: CDR1 GTSNPN, CDR2 SVGIG (reference sequence). The CDR3 length is 11 residues. V lost 3 bases and J lost 1, with 3 bases in between. Extraction of RNA preceded its reverse transcription into cDNA, which served as the sequencing template. Repertoires were generated with immunoSEQ multiplex PCR, while TCRdb's copy carries only in-frame clones and drops some. This table has 150,000 to 200,000 clones, around 64% appearing once. This TCR derives from a human donor with alopecia areata. This chain uses TRBV30 with TRBJ1-1; D remains ambiguous. Sequences were derived from CD4+ T cells sorted from blood, sampled around week 49, from a patient treated with tofacitinib. The chain's CDR3 is CAWRQNTEAFF. The CDR3 region has the DNA TGTGCCTGGAGGCAGAACACTGAAGCTTTCTTT.